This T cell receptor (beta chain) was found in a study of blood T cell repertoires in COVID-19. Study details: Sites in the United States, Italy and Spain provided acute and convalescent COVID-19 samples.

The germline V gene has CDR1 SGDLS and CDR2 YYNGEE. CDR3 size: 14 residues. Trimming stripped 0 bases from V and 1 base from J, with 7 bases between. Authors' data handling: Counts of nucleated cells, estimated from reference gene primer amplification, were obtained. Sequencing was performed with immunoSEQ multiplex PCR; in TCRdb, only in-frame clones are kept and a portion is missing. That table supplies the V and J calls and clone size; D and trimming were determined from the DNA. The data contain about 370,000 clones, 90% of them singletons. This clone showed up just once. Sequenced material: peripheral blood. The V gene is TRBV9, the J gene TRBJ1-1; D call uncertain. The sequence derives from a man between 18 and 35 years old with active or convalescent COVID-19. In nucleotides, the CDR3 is TGTGCCAGCAGCGTAGGAGCCGGGAACACTGAAGCTTTCTTT. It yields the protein CASSVGAGNTEAFF.